The clone carrying this T cell receptor (beta chain) was counted between two and nine times. Its antigen is still unknown. Each CDR3 protein is one row after TCRdb ran MiXCR on the 5' RACE reads. The sample includes around 500,000 distinct CDR3 sequences, approximately 14% seen only once; the top ten take more than 0.5%. Germline CDR1 is SGDLS and CDR2 is YYNGEE. The CDR3 runs to 16 residues. With V trimmed by 4 bases and J by 4 bases, 11 bases remained unmatched. The data stem from a study of identical twins. Study observations and caveats: Twin pairs had excess sharing that was weaker in beta out-of-frame sequences.

The sample also formed part of further work on yellow fever vaccine responses in identical twins.

The sequence came from a woman aged 18-29 years in good health. The specimen sequenced was CD4+ T cells sorted from blood. The chain joins TRBV9 to TRBJ2-7, with 10 bases aligning to TRBD2. CDR3 region: CASSLTWTSGDYEQYF. As DNA, the CDR3 is TGTGCCAGCAGCCTCACCTGGACTAGCGGAGATTACGAGCAGTACTTC.